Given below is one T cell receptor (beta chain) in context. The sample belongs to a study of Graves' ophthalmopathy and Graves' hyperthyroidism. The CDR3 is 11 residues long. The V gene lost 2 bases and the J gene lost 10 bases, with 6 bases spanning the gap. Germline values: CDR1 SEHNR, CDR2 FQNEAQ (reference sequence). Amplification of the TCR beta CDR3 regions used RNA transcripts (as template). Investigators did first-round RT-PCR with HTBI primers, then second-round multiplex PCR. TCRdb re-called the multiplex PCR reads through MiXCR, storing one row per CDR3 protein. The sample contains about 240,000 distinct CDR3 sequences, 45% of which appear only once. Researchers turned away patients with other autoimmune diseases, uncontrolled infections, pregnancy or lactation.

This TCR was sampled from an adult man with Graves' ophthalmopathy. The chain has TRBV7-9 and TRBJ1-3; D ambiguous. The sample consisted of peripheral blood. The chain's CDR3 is CASSLQRTIYF. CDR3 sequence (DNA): TGTGCCAGCAGCTTACAGCGAACCATATATTTT. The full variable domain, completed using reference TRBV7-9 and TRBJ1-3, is DTGVSQNPRHKITKRGQNVTFRCDPISEHNRLYWYRQTLGQGPEFLTYFQNEAQLEKSRLLSDRFSAERPKGSFSTLEIQRTEQGDSAMYLCASSLQRTIYFGEGSWLTVV.